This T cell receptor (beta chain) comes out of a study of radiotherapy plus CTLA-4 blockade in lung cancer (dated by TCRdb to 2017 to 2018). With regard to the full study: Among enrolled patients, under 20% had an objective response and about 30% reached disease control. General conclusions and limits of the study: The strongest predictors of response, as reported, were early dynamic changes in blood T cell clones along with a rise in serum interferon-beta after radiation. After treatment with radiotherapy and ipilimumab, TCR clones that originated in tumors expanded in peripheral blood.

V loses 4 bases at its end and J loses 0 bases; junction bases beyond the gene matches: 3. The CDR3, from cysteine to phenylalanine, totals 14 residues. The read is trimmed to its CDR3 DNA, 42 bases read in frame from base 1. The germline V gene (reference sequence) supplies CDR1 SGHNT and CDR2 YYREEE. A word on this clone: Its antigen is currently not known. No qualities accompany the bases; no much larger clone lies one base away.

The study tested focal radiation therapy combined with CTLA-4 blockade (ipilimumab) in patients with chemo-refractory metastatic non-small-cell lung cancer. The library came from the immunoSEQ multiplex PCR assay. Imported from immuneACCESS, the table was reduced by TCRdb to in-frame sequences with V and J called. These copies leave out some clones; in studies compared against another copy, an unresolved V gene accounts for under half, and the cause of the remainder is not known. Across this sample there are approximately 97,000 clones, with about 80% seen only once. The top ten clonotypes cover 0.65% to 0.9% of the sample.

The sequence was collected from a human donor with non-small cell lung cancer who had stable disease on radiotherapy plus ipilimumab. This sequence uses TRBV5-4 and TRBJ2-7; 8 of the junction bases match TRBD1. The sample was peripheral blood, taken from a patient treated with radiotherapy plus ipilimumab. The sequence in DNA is TGTGCCAGCAGCGGGACAGGTCTCTCCTACGAGCAGTACTTC. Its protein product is CASSGTGLSYEQYF.